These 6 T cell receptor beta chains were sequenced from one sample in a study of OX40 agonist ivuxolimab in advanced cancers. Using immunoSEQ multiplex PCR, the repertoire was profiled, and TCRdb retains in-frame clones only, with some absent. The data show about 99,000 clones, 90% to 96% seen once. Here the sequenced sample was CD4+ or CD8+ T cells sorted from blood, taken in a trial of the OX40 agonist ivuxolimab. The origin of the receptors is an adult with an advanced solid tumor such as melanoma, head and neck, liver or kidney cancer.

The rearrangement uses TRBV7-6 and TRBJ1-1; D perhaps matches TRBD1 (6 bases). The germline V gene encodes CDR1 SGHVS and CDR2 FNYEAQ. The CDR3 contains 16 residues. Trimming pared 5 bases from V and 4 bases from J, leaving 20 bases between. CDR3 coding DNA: TGTGCCAGCAGCCGGGCCCAAGGGGGGGCCGGCACTGAAGCTTTCTTT. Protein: CASSRAQGGAGTEAFF.

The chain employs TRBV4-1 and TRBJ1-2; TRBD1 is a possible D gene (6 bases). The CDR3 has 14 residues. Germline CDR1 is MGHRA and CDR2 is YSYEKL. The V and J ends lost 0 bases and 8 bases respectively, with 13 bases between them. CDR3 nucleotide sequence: TGCGCCAGCAGCCAAGAATCCTGGGGGCAAGGCTACACCTTC. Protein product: CASSQESWGQGYTF.

In DNA, the CDR3 is TGTGCCAGCAGCCCGGGACAGGACCAAGAGACCCAGTACTTC. Translation gives CASSPGQDQETQYF. This rearrangement joins TRBV7-3 to TRBJ2-5, with TRBD1 matching over 8 bases. CDR1 is SGHTA, CDR2 FQGTGA, per germline. The ends lost 5 bases at V and 0 bases at J; junction bases unmatched: 2. The CDR3 loop spans 14 amino acids.

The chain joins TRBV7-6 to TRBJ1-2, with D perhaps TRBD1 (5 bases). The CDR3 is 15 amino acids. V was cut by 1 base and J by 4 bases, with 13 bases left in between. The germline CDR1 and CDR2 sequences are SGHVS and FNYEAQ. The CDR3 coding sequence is TGTGCCAGCAGCTTAGAGGGGAGCGGAACCTATGGCTACACCTTC. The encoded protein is CASSLEGSGTYGYTF.

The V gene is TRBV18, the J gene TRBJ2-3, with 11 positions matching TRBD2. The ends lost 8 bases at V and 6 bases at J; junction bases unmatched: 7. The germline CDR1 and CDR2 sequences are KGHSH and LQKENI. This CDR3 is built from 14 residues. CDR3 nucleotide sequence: TGTGCCAGCCTGACTAGCGGGGCAAGCGATACGCAGTATTTT. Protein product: CASLTSGASDTQYF.

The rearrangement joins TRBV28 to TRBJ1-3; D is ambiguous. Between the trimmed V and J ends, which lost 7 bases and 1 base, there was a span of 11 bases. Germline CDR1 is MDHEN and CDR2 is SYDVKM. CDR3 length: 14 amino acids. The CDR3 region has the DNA TGTGCCAGCACCCCCGTAAATTCTGGAAACACCATATATTTT. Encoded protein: CASTPVNSGNTIYF.